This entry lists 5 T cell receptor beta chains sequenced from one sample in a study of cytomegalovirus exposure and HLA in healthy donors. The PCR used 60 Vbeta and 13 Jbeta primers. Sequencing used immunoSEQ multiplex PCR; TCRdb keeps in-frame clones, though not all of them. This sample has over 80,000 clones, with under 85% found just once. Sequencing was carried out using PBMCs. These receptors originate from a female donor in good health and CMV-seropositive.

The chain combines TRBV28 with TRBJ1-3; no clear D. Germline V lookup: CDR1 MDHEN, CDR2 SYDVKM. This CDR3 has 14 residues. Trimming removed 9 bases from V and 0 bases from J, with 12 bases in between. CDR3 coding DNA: TGTGCCAGTGCGACAACTCGCTCTGGAAACACCATATATTTT. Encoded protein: CASATTRSGNTIYF.

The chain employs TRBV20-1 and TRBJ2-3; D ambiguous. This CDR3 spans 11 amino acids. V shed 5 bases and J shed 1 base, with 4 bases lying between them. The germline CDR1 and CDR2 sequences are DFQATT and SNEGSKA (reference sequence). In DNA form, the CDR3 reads TGCAGTGCTCCTGGCACAGATACGCAGTATTTT. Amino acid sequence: CSAPGTDTQYF.

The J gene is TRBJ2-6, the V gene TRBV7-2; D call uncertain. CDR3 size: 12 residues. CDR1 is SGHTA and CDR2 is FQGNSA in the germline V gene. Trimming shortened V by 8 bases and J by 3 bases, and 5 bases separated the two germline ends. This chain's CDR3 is CASGRGANVLTF. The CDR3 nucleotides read TGTGCCAGCGGCCGTGGGGCCAACGTCCTGACTTTC.

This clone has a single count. The CDR3: CASSFVSGGTDTQYF. The CDR3 nucleotides are TGCGCCAGCAGCTTTGTTTCGGGAGGTACAGATACGCAGTATTTT. The J gene is TRBJ2-3, the V gene TRBV5-1, with 7 bases aligning to TRBD2. Germline values: CDR1 SGHRS, CDR2 YFSETQ. The CDR3 is 15 residues long. The junction had 6 bases not matched to a gene; V was cut back by 2 bases and J by 3 bases.

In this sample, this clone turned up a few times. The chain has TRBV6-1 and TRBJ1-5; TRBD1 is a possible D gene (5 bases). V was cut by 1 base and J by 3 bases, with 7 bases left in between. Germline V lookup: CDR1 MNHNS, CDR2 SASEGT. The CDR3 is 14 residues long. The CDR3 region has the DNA TGTGCCAGCAGTGAAGGACAGCACAATCAGCCCCAGCATTTT. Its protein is CASSEGQHNQPQHF.